This record looks at one T cell receptor beta chain sequence and its context. What it binds is not known. The data were obtained in a study of cytomegalovirus exposure and HLA in healthy donors. Study-wide background: There were 350 to 400 genotyped donors. Of these, 81% fell in the genetic ancestry cluster associated with self-reported Caucasian donors. Study-wide findings and caveats: Clonal expansion, a later analysis showed, was greater in HLA-associated TCR beta chains than in equally common others. In a later analysis, several top co-occurrence clusters appeared linked to parvovirus B19, influenza, CMV and Epstein-Barr virus.

The donors comprised healthy bone marrow donors. The CDR3 is 13 residues long. CDR1 is SGHTS, CDR2 YDEGEE, per germline. V lost 5 bases and J 2 bases, leaving 11 bases between the germline ends. PCR used 60 Vbeta primers and 13 Jbeta primers. The repertoire was sequenced with immunoSEQ multiplex PCR; TCRdb's copy has only in-frame clones and lacks some. This sample has some 150,000 clones; almost 85% occur once, and the top ten carry more than 1.5%. Sequences were obtained from PBMCs. This chain joins TRBV5-8 and TRBJ2-7; D perhaps matches TRBD2 (5 bases). The sequence came from a woman aged 40-49 years in good health and CMV-seronegative. The CDR3 DNA is TGTGCCAGCAGTGGAGGTTTGACCTACGAGCAGTACTTC. Amino acids: CASSGGLTYEQYF.